What follows is one TCR beta chain and its context. This sample stems from a study of blood T cell repertoires in COVID-19. Whole-study context: The analysed material was cDNA or gDNA that came from T cells, B-cell-depleted T cells, or PBMCs.

As handled by the study authors: Reference gene primer amplification gave nucleated cell count estimates. TCRdb's copy holds only in-frame clones and misses some; the assay was immunoSEQ multiplex PCR. D and trimming were read from the DNA, whereas the V and J calls and clone size are those reported in that table. Of around 65,000 clones in the sample, about 81% were seen once. The germline gives CDR1 SGHRS, CDR2 YFSETQ. After removal of 6 bases from V and 7 bases from J, the junction contained 7 bases not matched to a gene. The CDR3 runs 14 residues. The V gene is TRBV5-1, the J gene TRBJ1-6; 7 bases match TRBD1. Sequencing used peripheral blood. This sequence was found in a man older than 75 with acute or convalescent COVID-19. The CDR3 region has the DNA TGCGCCAGCACCGGCCCAGGGGGAAATTCACCCCTCCACTTT. This translates into CASTGPGGNSPLHF.